This is a list of T cell receptor beta chains from one sample in a study of T cell responses to AZD1222 COVID-19 vaccine. Clones were read by immunoSEQ multiplex PCR, and TCRdb kept only the in-frame ones, dropping some. The profile shows 75,000 to 100,000 clones, roughly 90% of them singletons. Sequencing was performed on peripheral blood, taken on day 0 of AZD1222 vaccination. The receptors were sampled from an adult in good health. The CDR3 runs from the conserved cysteine through the conserved F or W. D genes are given only for firm matches. Not every row has a clone size; where given, it reads once, few, many or a size class.

TRBV2	-	TRBJ1-3	15	-	TGTGCCAGCAGTGATGAGGGCCTCTCTGGAAACACCATATATTTT	CASSDEGLSGNTIYF
TRBV2	few	TRBJ2-7	15	-	TGTGCCAGCAGTGAAGAGGCAGGGAGCGCCTACGAGCAGTACTTC	CASSEEAGSAYEQYF
TRBV4-1	-	TRBJ1-2	16	-	TGCGCCAGCAGCCAGGCCAGGGCGGACCCTGTTTATGGCTACACCTTC	CASSQARADPVYGYTF
TRBV30	-	TRBJ2-3	15	TRBD1	TGTGCCTGGAGGTACCGGGACAGGGGGCCAGATACGCAGTATTTT	CAWRYRDRGPDTQYF
TRBV12-3/TRBV12-4	-	TRBJ2-3	13	-	TGTGCCAGCAGCTCGGGGTATGAAGATACGCAGTATTTT	CASSSGYEDTQYF
TRBV11-2	-	TRBJ1-5	13	-	TGTGCCAGCAGCTTACACTGGGATCAGCCCCAGCATTTT	CASSLHWDQPQHF
TRBV7-6	-	TRBJ2-3	15	TRBD2	TGTGCCAGCAGGCGCACGGGACTAGAGACAGATACGCAGTATTTT	CASRRTGLETDTQYF
TRBV19	-	TRBJ1-2	16	-	TGTGCCAGTAGCCCGTCGGAGGCGTTAACTAACTATGGCTACACCTTC	CASSPSEALTNYGYTF
TRBV9	-	TRBJ2-1	16	TRBD2	TGTGCCAGCAGCGTACTCTTGGGCGGGGGGGACAATGAGCAGTTCTTC	CASSVLLGGGDNEQFF
TRBV7-9	-	TRBJ1-6	14	-	TGTGCCAGCAGCATGACAGCTGGAAATTCACCCCTCCACTTT	CASSMTAGNSPLHF
TRBV18	-	TRBJ2-5	13	-	TGTGCCAGCTCACCGCAGCAAGTAGAGACCCAGTACTTC	CASSPQQVETQYF
TRBV2	-	TRBJ2-7	8	-	TGTGCCAGCAGCGAGCAGTACTTC	CASSEQYF
TRBV5-6	-	TRBJ1-1	12	-	TGTGCCAGCAGTCGACGGGGGACTGAAGCTTTCTTT	CASSRRGTEAFF
TRBV2	-	TRBJ1-4	14	-	TGTGCCAGCAGCGGGGGGCAGGGTAATGAAAAACTGTTTTTT	CASSGGQGNEKLFF
TRBV4-1	-	TRBJ1-1	14	-	TGCGCCAGCAGCTTCGGAGCGGGGAACACTGAAGCTTTCTTT	CASSFGAGNTEAFF
TRBV19	few	TRBJ2-2	17	TRBD1	TGTGCCAGTAGTATCAGCAGGGGGCGCGACTGGACCGGGGAGCTGTTTTTT	CASSISRGRDWTGELFF
TRBV2	-	TRBJ1-3	14	-	TGTGCCAACTTCCACATGGGGGATGGAAACACCATATATTTT	CANFHMGDGNTIYF
TRBV11-2	-	TRBJ2-7	15	-	TGTGCCAGCAGCTTACAGGGCGGTCATTCCTACGAGCAGTACTTC	CASSLQGGHSYEQYF
TRBV29-1	-	TRBJ1-1	12	-	TGCAGCGTTCGGACGGGGAACACTGAAGCTTTCTTT	CSVRTGNTEAFF
TRBV19	-	TRBJ1-5	16	TRBD1	TGTGCCAGTAGTTCCCATCCCAGGGGGGGCAATCAGCCCCAGCATTTT	CASSSHPRGGNQPQHF
TRBV4-3	-	TRBJ1-4	17	-	TGCGCCAGCAGCCAAGGCCCCCCCCTCCCGATCGGAAAAAAACTGTTTTTT	CASSQGPPLPIGKKLFF
TRBV5-4	once	TRBJ1-2	17	TRBD1	TGTGCCAGCAGCGCTGGACTGGTGGGACAGGGGGCGGTGGGCTACACCTTC	CASSAGLVGQGAVGYTF
TRBV7-3	many	TRBJ1-6	17	-	TGTGCCAGCAGCTACCCCCATGGAGGGGAAGATGGATCACCCCTCCACTTT	CASSYPHGGEDGSPLHF
TRBV6-6	-	TRBJ1-3	15	-	TGTGCCAGCAGTTACCCGGACCAGGGTGGGGACACCATATATTTT	CASSYPDQGGDTIYF
TRBV7-2	-	TRBJ1-6	13	TRBD1	TGTGCCAGCAGCCCAGACAGGGTGTCACCCCTCCACTTT	CASSPDRVSPLHF
TRBV6-4	-	TRBJ1-1	13	-	TGTGCCAGCAGCCTACAGGAGAACACTGAAGCTTTCTTT	CASSLQENTEAFF
TRBV3-1/TRBV3-2	-	TRBJ2-7	11	-	TGTGCCAGCAGCATCCGCTTAGAGCAGTACTTC	CASSIRLEQYF
TRBV4-1	-	TRBJ2-3	17	-	TGCGCCAGCAGCCAGAACCAGGGGGGGGGTAGCACAGATACGCAGTATTTT	CASSQNQGGGSTDTQYF
TRBV18	-	TRBJ1-2	13	-	TGTGCCAGCTTAATAGTTGGGCGAGATGGCTACACCTTC	CASLIVGRDGYTF
TRBV19	-	TRBJ2-3	16	TRBD1	TGTGCCAGTAGTCCCGGACAGGGGCAAGGTCCAGATACGCAGTATTTT	CASSPGQGQGPDTQYF
TRBV19	-	TRBJ2-7	14	TRBD1	TGTGCCACATCAAATACAGGGGGTTCCTACGAGCAGTACTTC	CATSNTGGSYEQYF
TRBV19	-	TRBJ2-3	15	-	TGTGCCAGTAGTATCGGACAGTATGGATCAGATACGCAGTATTTT	CASSIGQYGSDTQYF
TRBV5-1	-	TRBJ1-2	16	-	TGCGCCAGCAGCTTGGCTGGGACGCCGAGGGCTCACGGCTACACCTTC	CASSLAGTPRAHGYTF
TRBV15	-	TRBJ1-2	12	-	TGTGCCACCAGCAGAGAGACGGGCGGCTACACCTTC	CATSRETGGYTF
TRBV4-1	-	TRBJ1-1	12	-	TGCGCCAGCAGCCAAAACAGGGAGGGAGCTTTCTTT	CASSQNREGAFF
TRBV4-1	-	TRBJ2-1	14	-	TGCGCCAGCAGCCACCGGGAAGCCTACAATGAGCAGTTCTTC	CASSHREAYNEQFF
TRBV3-1/TRBV3-2	-	TRBJ1-4	15	-	TGTGCCAGCAGCCCCGGGGTTACGGCGAATGAAAAACTGTTTTTT	CASSPGVTANEKLFF
TRBV2	-	TRBJ2-1	16	TRBD2	TGTGCCAGCAGGACTTACAGCGGGGGGGCAAGCAATGAGCAGTTCTTC	CASRTYSGGASNEQFF